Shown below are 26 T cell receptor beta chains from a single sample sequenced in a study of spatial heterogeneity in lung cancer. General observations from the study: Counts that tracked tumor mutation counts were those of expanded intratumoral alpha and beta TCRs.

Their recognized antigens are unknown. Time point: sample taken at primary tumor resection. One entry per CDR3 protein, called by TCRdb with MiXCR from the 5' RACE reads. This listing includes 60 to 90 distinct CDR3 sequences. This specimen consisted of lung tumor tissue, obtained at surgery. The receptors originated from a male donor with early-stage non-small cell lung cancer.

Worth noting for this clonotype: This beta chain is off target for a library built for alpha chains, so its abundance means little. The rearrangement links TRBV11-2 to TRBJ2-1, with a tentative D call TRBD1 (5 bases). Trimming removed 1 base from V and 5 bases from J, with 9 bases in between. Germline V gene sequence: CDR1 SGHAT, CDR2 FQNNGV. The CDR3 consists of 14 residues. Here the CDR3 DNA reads TGTGCCAGCAGCTTAGCAGGGCGGCACAATGAGCAGTTCTTC. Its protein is CASSLAGRHNEQFF. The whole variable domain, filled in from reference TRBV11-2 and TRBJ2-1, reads EAGVAQSPRYKIIEKRQSVAFWCNPISGHATLYWYQQILGQGPKLLIQFQNNGVVDDSQLPKDRFSAERLKGVDSTLKIQPAKLEDSAVYLCASSLAGRHNEQFFGPGTRLTVL.

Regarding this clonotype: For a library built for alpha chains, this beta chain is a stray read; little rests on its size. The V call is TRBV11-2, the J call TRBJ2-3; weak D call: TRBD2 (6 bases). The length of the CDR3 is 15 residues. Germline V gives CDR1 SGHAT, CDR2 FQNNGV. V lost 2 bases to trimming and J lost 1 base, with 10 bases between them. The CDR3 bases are TGTGCCAGCAGCTTACAGGGAGGAGGCACAGATACGCAGTATTTT. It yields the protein CASSLQGGGTDTQYF.

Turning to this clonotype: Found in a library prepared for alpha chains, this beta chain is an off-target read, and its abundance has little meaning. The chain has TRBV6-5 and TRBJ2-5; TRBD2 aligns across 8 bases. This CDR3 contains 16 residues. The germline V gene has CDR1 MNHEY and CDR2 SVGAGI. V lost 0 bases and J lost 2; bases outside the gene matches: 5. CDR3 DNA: TGTGCCAGCAGTTACTCCTGGCGGGGGGCTCAAGAGACCCAGTACTTC. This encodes CASSYSWRGAQETQYF.

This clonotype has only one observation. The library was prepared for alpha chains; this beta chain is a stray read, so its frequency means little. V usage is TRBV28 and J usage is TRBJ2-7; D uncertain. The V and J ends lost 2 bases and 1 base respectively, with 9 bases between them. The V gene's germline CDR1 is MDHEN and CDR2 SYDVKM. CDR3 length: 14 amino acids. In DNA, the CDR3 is TGTGCCAGCAGTTTAGTCCACAGATCCTACGAGCAGTACTTC. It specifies CASSLVHRSYEQYF.

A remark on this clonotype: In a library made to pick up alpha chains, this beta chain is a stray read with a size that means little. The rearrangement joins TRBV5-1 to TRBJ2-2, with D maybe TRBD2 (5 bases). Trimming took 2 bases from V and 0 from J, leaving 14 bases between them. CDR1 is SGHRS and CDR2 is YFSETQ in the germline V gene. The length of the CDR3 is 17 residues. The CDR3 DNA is TGCGCCAGCAGCTTCGTGTCGGGGAACACGAACACCGGGGAGCTGTTTTTT. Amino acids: CASSFVSGNTNTGELFF.

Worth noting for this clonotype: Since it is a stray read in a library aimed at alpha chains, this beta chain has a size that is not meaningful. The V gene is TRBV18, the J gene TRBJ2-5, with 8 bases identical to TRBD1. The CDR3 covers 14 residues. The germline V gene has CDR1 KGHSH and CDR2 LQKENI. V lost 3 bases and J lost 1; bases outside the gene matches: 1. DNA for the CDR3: TGTGCCAGCTCACCGACAGGGGCCCAAGAGACCCAGTACTTC. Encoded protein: CASSPTGAQETQYF.

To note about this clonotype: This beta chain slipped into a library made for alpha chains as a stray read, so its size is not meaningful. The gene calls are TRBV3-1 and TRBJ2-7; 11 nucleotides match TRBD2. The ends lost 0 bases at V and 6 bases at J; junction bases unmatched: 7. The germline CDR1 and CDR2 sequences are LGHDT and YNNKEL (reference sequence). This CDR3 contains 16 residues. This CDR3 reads CASSQDLTSGATEQYF. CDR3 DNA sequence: TGTGCCAGCAGCCAAGATCTGACTAGCGGGGCCACCGAGCAGTACTTC.

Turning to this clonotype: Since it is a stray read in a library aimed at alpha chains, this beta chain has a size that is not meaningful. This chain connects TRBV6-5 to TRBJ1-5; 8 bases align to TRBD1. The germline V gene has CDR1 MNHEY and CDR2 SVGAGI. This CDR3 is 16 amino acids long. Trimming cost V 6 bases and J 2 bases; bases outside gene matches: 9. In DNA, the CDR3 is TGTGCCAGCAGGAAAACAGGGGGGGTCGGCAATCAGCCCCAGCATTTT. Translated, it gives CASRKTGGVGNQPQHF.

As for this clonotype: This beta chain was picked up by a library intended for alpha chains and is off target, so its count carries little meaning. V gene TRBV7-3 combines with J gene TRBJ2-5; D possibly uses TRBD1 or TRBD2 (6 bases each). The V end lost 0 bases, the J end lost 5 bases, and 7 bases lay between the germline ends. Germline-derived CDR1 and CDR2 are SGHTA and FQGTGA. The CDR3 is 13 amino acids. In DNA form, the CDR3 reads TGTGCCAGCAGCTTAACGGGGGGCGAGACCCAGTACTTC. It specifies CASSLTGGETQYF.

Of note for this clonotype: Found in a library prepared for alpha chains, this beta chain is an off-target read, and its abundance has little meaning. CDR3 in DNA: TGCAGCGTTCGTCAGGGGCAGCCGGGGGGGCAGTACTTC. It translates to CSVRQGQPGGQYF. The J gene is TRBJ2-7, the V gene TRBV29-1; D possibly corresponds to TRBD2 (7 bases). Germline lookup yields CDR1 SQVTM and CDR2 ANQGSEA. V lost 5 bases to trimming and J lost 9 bases, with 20 bases between them. The CDR3 is 13 residues long.

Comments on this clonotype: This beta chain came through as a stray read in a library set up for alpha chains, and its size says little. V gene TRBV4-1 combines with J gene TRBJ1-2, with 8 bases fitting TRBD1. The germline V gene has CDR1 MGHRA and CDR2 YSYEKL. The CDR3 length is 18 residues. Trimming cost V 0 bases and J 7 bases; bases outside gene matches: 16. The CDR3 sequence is CASSQDYQGARRGLGYTF. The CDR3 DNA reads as TGCGCCAGCAGCCAAGATTACCAGGGGGCAAGACGAGGGCTTGGCTACACCTTC.

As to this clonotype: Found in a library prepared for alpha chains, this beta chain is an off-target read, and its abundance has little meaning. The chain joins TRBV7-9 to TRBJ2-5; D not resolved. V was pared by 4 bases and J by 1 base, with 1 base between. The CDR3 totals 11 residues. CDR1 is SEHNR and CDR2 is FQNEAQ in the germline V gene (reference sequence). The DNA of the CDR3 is TGTGCCAGCAGCTCCCAAGAGACCCAGTACTTC. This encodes CASSSQETQYF.

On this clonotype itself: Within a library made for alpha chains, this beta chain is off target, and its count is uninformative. The CDR3 is CASSLAPGAGEQYF. The CDR3 DNA reads TGCGCCAGCAGCTTGGCCCCCGGGGCGGGCGAGCAGTACTTC. This chain joins TRBV5-1 and TRBJ2-7; D is tentatively TRBD1 or TRBD2 (5 bases each). V was cut by 0 bases and J by 6 bases, with 13 bases left in between. This CDR3 region has 14 residues. Germline CDR1 is SGHRS and CDR2 is YFSETQ.

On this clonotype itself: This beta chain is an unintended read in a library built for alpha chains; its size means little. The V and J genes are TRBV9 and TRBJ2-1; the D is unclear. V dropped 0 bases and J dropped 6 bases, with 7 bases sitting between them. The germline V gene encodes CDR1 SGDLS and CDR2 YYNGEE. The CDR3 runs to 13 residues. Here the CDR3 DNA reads TGTGCCAGCAGCGTAGGGCGAGTCAATGAGCAGTTCTTC. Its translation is CASSVGRVNEQFF.

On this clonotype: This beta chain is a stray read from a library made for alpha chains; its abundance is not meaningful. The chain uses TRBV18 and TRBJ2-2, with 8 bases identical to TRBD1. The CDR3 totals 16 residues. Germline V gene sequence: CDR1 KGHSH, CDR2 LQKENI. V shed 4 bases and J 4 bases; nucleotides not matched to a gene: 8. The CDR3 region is CASSQSGQGSTGELFF. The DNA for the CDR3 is TGTGCCAGCTCACAGTCCGGACAGGGCAGCACCGGGGAGCTGTTTTTT.

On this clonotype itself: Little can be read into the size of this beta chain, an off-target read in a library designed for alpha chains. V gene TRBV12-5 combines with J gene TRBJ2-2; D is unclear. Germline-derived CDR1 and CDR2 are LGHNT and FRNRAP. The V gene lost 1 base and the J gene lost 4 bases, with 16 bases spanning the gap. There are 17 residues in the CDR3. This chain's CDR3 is CASGLDGSWFATGELFF. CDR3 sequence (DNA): TGTGCTAGTGGTTTGGATGGTAGTTGGTTTGCCACCGGGGAGCTGTTTTTT. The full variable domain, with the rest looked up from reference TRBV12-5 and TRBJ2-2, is DARVTQTPRHKVTEMGQEVTMRCQPILGHNTVFWYRQTMMQGLELLAYFRNRAPLDDSGMPKDRFSAEMPDATLATLKIQPSEPRDSAVYFCASGLDGSWFATGELFFGEGSRLTVL.

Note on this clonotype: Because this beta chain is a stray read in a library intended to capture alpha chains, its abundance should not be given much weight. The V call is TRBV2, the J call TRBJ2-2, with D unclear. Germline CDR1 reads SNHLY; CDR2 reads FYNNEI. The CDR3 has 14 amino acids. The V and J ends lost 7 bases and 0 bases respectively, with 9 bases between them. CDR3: CASTIDSNTGELFF. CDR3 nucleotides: TGTGCCAGCACGATAGATTCGAACACCGGGGAGCTGTTTTTT.

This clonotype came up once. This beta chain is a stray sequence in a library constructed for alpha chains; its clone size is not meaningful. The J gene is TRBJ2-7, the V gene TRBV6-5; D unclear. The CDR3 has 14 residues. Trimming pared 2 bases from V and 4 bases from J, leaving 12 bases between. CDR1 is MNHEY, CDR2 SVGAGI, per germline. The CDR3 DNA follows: TGTGCCAGCAGTTACGGTGCGGAGAAGTACGAGCAGTACTTC. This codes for CASSYGAEKYEQYF.

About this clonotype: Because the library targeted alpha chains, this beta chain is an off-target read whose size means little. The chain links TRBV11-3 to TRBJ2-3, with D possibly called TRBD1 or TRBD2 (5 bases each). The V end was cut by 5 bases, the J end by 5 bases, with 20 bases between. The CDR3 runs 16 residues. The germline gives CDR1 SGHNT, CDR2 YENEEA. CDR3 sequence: CASSKGLAGWGDTQYF. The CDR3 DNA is TGTGCCAGCAGCAAGGGGCTGGCGGGTTGGGGAGATACGCAGTATTTT.

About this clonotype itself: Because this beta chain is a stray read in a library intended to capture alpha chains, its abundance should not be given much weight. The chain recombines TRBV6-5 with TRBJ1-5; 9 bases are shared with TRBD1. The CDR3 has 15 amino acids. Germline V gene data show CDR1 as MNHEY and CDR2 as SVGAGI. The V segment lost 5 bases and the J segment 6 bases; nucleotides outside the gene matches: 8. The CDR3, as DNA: TGTGCCAGCAGTAGGACAGGGGACTGGACTCAGCCCCAGCATTTT. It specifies CASSRTGDWTQPQHF.

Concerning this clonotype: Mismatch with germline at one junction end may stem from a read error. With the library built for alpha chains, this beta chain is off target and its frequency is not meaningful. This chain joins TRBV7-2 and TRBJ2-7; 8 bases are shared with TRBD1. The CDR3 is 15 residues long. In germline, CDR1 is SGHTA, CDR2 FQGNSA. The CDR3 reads CVSSSWRTGQYEQYF. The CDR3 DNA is TGTGTCAGCAGCTCTTGGCGGACAGGGCAATACGAGCAGTACTTC.

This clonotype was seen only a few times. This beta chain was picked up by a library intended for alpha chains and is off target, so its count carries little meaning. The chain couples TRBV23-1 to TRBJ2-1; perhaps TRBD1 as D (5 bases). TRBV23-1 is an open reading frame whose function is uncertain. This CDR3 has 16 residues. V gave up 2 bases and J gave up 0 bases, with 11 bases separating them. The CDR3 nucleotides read TGCGCCAGCAGTCAAAGTAGGGGTAGCTCCTACAATGAGCAGTTCTTC. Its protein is CASSQSRGSSYNEQFF.

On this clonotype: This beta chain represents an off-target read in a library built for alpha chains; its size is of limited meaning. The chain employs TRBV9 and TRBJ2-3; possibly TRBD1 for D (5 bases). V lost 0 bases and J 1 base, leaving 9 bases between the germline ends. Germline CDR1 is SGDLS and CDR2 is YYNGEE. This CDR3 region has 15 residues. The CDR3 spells CASSVVDKGTDTQYF. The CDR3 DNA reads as TGTGCCAGCAGCGTAGTGGACAAAGGCACAGATACGCAGTATTTT.

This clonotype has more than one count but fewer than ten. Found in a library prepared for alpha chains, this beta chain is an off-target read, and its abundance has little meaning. CDR3: CAIAAGGVADTQYF. CDR3 bases: TGTGCCATCGCTGCGGGGGGCGTAGCAGATACGCAGTATTTT. This chain joins TRBV10-3 and TRBJ2-3, with 8 positions matching TRBD2. The V and J ends lost 8 bases and 4 bases, in that order; junction bases with no gene match: 8. This CDR3 comprises 14 residues. Looked up from germline, CDR1 is ENHRY and CDR2 is SYGVKD.

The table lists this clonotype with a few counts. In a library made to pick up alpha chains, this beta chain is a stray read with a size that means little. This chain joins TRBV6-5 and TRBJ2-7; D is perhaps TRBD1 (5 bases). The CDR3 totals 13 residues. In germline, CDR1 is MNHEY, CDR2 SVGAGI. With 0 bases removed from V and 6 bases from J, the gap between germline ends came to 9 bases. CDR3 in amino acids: CASSYSKGSEQYF. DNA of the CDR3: TGTGCCAGCAGTTACTCGAAGGGGTCCGAGCAGTACTTC.

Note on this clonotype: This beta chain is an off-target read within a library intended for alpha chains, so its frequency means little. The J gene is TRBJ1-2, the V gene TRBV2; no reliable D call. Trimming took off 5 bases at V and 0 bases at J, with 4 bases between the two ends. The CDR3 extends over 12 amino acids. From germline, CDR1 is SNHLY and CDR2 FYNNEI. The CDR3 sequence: CASSRSNYGYTF. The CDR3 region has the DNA TGTGCCAGCAGTCGCTCTAACTATGGCTACACCTTC.